The clone carrying this T cell receptor beta chain was found a few times. Its antigen remains unknown. The sample belongs to a study of T cell repertoires in cytomegalovirus infection. The study, taken as a whole, reports: Public TCR beta family frequency separated CMV-and-HLA carriers, including in an independent cohort. Dominating the ex vivo response were TCR beta clonotypes that were CMV-specific and HLA-C-restricted.

Trimming took 1 base from V and 7 from J, leaving 23 bases between them. This CDR3 spans 17 amino acids. The germline gives CDR1 MNHEY, CDR2 SVGEGT. TCRdb reanalysed the reads using MiXCR and keeps one entry per CDR3 protein. The sample shows around 550,000 distinct CDR3 sequences, less than 30% of them seen only once. Sequenced input: PBMCs. The clonotype was recovered from a human donor in good health (CMV status not recorded). Some clones in this sample may be carry-over from other donors' samples. The chain is built from TRBV6-2 or TRBV6-3 and TRBJ2-7; TRBD2 is a possible D gene (5 bases). The CDR3 reads CASSYLGGTDLRGEQYF. Written as DNA, the CDR3 is TGTGCCAGCAGTTACTTAGGTGGAACAGACCTACGAGGGGAGCAGTACTTC.